This T cell receptor (beta chain) was observed in a study of molecular identifiers for immune sequencing clone quantification. MiXCR, run by TCRdb on the PCR reads, gives a single entry per CDR3 protein. This table has 250,000 to 350,000 distinct CDR3 sequences, 20% to 25% appearing once. This CDR3 is built from 13 residues. Trimming left V 5 bases short and J 1 base short, with 6 bases between. This clonotype was counted many times. Sequencing used naive CD8+ T cells from blood, with Jurkat cell RNA spiked in. As for subset: FACS-sorted CD8+CD4-CCR7+CD45RA+ naive T cells. The chain uses TRBV12-3 or TRBV12-4 and TRBJ1-3; D is ambiguous. This TCR came from a human donor in good health. Some libraries in this study had Jurkat cell RNA spiked in. CDR3: CASSPNSGNTIYF. CDR3 bases: TGTGCCAGCAGTCCAAATTCTGGAAACACCATATATTTT.